The clone carrying this T cell receptor (beta chain) appeared many times. Its antigen is as yet unknown. Unmatched junction bases numbered 7, after V lost 3 bases and J lost 3 bases. The germline gives CDR1 MNHNS, CDR2 SASEGT. The length of the CDR3 is 16 residues. Via MiXCR, TCRdb re-called the 5' RACE reads, giving one row per CDR3 protein. This sample has fewer than 50,000 distinct CDR3 sequences, with about 10% found just once. The data belong to a study of CD8 T cells in ankylosing spondylitis. Study-wide results and limits: Matched synovial fluid from ankylosing spondylitis patients was reported to be enriched for disease-linked clones. In reactive arthritis synovial fluid and blood, some motif variants had been reported before. A CD8+ phenotype characterized the disease-linked clones, which were relatively rare in peripheral blood.

This sequence originates from a male donor with ankylosing spondylitis or in good health (not recorded which). The specimen sequenced was blood, either unsorted or a sorted T cell fraction (not recorded which). The chain couples TRBV6-1 to TRBJ1-4, with TRBD1 matching over 7 bases. The CDR3 region has the DNA TGTGCCAGCAGTGATGTCTTGGGACAGTCTAATGAAAAACTGTTTTTT. It codes for CASSDVLGQSNEKLFF.